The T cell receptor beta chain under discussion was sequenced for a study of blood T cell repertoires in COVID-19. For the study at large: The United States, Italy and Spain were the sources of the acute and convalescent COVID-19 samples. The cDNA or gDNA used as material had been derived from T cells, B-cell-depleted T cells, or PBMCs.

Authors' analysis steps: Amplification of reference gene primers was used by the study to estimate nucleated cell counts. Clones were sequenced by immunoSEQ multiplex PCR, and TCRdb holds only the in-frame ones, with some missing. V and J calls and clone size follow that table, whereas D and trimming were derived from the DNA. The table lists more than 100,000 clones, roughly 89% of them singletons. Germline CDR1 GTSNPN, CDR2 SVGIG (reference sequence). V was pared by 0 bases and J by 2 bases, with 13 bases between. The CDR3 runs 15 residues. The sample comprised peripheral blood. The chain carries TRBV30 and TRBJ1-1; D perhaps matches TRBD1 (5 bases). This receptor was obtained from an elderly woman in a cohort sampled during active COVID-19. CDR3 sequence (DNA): TGTGCCTGGAGTGTAACCGCCAGGGCCAACACTGAAGCTTTCTTT. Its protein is CAWSVTARANTEAFF.